This entry lists 20 T cell receptor beta chains sequenced from one sample in a study of blood T cell repertoires in COVID-19. Clones were sequenced by immunoSEQ multiplex PCR, and TCRdb holds only the in-frame ones, with some missing. The sample lists about 170,000 clones, roughly nine tenths occurring once. Sequencing used peripheral blood. The origin of the receptors is a man aged 55 to 69 with acute or convalescent COVID-19.

The chain uses TRBV7-2 and TRBJ2-1, with 7 bases matching TRBD1. Germline V gene lookup returns CDR1 SGHTA and CDR2 FQGNSA. The CDR3 sequence is 13 residues long. The trim removed 5 bases at V and 11 bases at J, leaving 9 bases unmatched. CDR3 residues: CASSQPPGQKQFF. The CDR3 nucleotides are TGTGCCAGCAGCCAGCCTCCGGGACAGAAGCAGTTCTTC.

This clone was observed once. The chain has TRBV11-2 and TRBJ2-2; 10 bases are a match to TRBD1. CDR3 length equals 16 residues. Germline CDR1 is SGHAT and CDR2 is FQNNGV. Trimming cost V 5 bases and J 1 base; bases outside gene matches: 4. CDR3 coding DNA: TGTGCCAGCAGCGTCCGGGACAGGGGGAACACCGGGGAGCTGTTTTTT. Protein sequence: CASSVRDRGNTGELFF.

This clone was detected only once. Here the CDR3 reads CASSFSRTNEKLFF. CDR3 in DNA: TGTGCCAGCAGTTTTTCCCGAACTAATGAAAAACTGTTTTTT. V usage is TRBV27 and J usage is TRBJ1-4; no clear D gene. This CDR3 has 14 amino acids. Germline V gene lookup returns CDR1 MNHEY and CDR2 SMNVEV (reference sequence). V lost 3 bases, J lost 1 base, and 6 bases lay in between.

A remark on this clone: The germline gene is not matched at one end of the junction; a read error may be the cause. The chain links TRBV12-5 to TRBJ1-1; 7 bases are shared with TRBD1. Germline V gives CDR1 LGHNT, CDR2 FRNRAP. This CDR3 comprises 12 residues. The CDR3 here is CASGLDRNVAFF. In DNA, the CDR3 is TGTGCTAGTGGCTTGGACAGGAATGTAGCTTTCTTT.

This chain joins TRBV12-3 or TRBV12-4 and TRBJ2-7; D perhaps matches TRBD2 (5 bases). With 3 bases removed from V and 3 bases from J, the gap between germline ends came to 6 bases. This CDR3 has 12 amino acids. CDR3 protein: CASSLAGYEQYF. The DNA for the CDR3 is TGTGCCAGCAGTTTGGCGGGCTACGAGCAGTACTTC.

This rearrangement joins TRBV6-5 to TRBJ1-1; D not certain. CDR1 is MNHEY and CDR2 is SVGAGI in the germline V gene. CDR3 length: 13 residues. V lost 6 bases and J lost 12, with 20 bases in between. CDR3 region: CASRAPTITRSFF. CDR3 sequence (DNA): TGTGCCAGCAGAGCCCCGACAATTACACGATCTTTCTTT.

This clone was found once. V and J are TRBV4-2 and TRBJ2-7; TRBD1 is a possible D gene (6 bases). Germline CDR1 and CDR2: LGHNA and YNFKEQ. The CDR3 totals 13 residues. The ends were cut back, 2 bases at V and 3 bases at J, with 8 bases in the middle. CDR3 protein: CASSQTGIYEQYF. CDR3 DNA: TGTGCCAGCAGCCAAACAGGGATCTACGAGCAGTACTTC.

This clone occurred once. This chain links TRBV15 with TRBJ1-5, with D tentatively TRBD1 (5 bases). V was clipped by 1 base and J by 6 bases, with 13 bases between them. Germline V gene sequence: CDR1 LNHNV, CDR2 YYDKDF (reference sequence). This CDR3 has 15 amino acids. CDR3 bases: TGTGCCACCAGCAGAGGGGGGGGTCCCTCTCAGCCCCAGCATTTT. Its protein product is CATSRGGGPSQPQHF.

The chain carries TRBV18 and TRBJ2-3, with a weak D call TRBD1 (5 bases). The CDR3 runs to 13 residues. The germline CDR1 and CDR2 sequences are KGHSH and LQKENI. The germline V and J ends were trimmed by 3 bases and 2 bases, with 6 bases remaining between them. CDR3 in DNA: TGTGCCAGCTCACCGGGGCTCACAGATACGCAGTATTTT. Protein sequence: CASSPGLTDTQYF.

The chain uses TRBV7-9 and TRBJ2-7, with 7 bases lining up with TRBD1. V trimming: 5 bases; J trimming: 6 bases; junction bases outside the gene matches: 4. The CDR3 is 12 amino acids. Germline V lookup: CDR1 SEHNR, CDR2 FQNEAQ (reference sequence). The CDR3 here is CASSTGVGEQYV. The CDR3, as DNA: TGTGCCAGCAGCACAGGGGTTGGCGAGCAGTACGTC.

V and J are TRBV7-2 and TRBJ1-2; a possible D gene is TRBD1 (5 bases). Trimming cost V 0 bases and J 4 bases, with 12 bases left between them. CDR1 and CDR2 (germline): SGHTA, FQGNSA. The CDR3 sequence is 15 residues long. CDR3 region: CASSLALGGSYGYTF. CDR3 coding DNA: TGTGCCAGCAGCTTAGCGCTGGGGGGTAGCTATGGCTACACCTTC.

The V call is TRBV11-3, the J call TRBJ2-3; 8 nucleotides line up with TRBD2. Losses at the gene ends were 4 bases for V and 4 bases for J; bases not matched to a gene: 4. Germline values: CDR1 SGHNT, CDR2 YENEEA. The CDR3 sequence is 14 residues long. The DNA of the CDR3 is TGTGCCAGCAGCTCAAGCGGGGGCCCAGATACGCAGTATTTT. It yields the protein CASSSSGGPDTQYF.

The genes are TRBV5-8 and TRBJ1-1, with TRBD1 identical over 8 bases. CDR1 is SGHTS, CDR2 YDEGEE, per germline. The CDR3 sequence is 15 residues long. V shed 1 base and J 4 bases; nucleotides not matched to a gene: 6. The CDR3 sequence: CASSLTGGPSTEAFF. Here the CDR3 DNA reads TGTGCCAGCAGCTTGACAGGGGGTCCGAGCACTGAAGCTTTCTTT. Full variable domain (outside the CDR3, taken from reference TRBV5-8 and TRBJ1-1): EAGVTQSPTHLIKTRGQQATLRCSPISGHTSVYWYQQALGLGLQFLLWYDEGEERNRGNFPPRFSGRQFPNYSSELNVNALELEDSALYLCASSLTGGPSTEAFFGQGTRLTVV.

The V gene is TRBV18, the J gene TRBJ2-1, with TRBD2 identical over 8 bases. V trimming: 2 bases; J trimming: 4 bases; junction bases outside the gene matches: 10. CDR1 KGHSH and CDR2 LQKENI come from the germline V gene. CDR3 length: 17 residues. In nucleotides, the CDR3 is TGTGCCAGCTCACCAGTCGGTGCGAGCGGGGGTTACAATGAGCAGTTCTTC. Amino acid sequence: CASSPVGASGGYNEQFF.

The gene calls are TRBV11-3 and TRBJ1-4; no firm D call. Between the trimmed V and J ends, which lost 5 bases and 7 bases, there was a span of 17 bases. The CDR3 totals 15 residues. CDR1 and CDR2 (germline): SGHNT, YENEEA. The CDR3 here is CASSQAGFPSEKLFF. The CDR3, as DNA: TGTGCCAGCAGCCAAGCTGGTTTCCCCTCTGAAAAACTGTTTTTT.

V gene TRBV7-9 combines with J gene TRBJ2-3; D not certain. Germline-derived CDR1 and CDR2 are SEHNR and FQNEAQ (reference sequence). The germline V and J ends were trimmed by 5 bases and 2 bases, with 11 bases remaining between them. CDR3 length equals 14 residues. The CDR3 sequence is CASSPDGATDTQYF. In DNA, the CDR3 is TGTGCCAGCAGCCCAGACGGAGCCACAGATACGCAGTATTTT. The whole variable domain, filled in from reference TRBV7-9 and TRBJ2-3, reads DTGVSQNPRHKITKRGQNVTFRCDPISEHNRLYWYRQTLGQGPEFLTYFQNEAQLEKSRLLSDRFSAERPKGSFSTLEIQRTEQGDSAMYLCASSPDGATDTQYFGPGTRLTVL.

The chain carries TRBV29-1 and TRBJ2-5; no clear D gene. The V end lost 2 bases, the J end lost 2 bases, and 9 bases lay between the germline ends. Germline V gene lookup returns CDR1 SQVTM and CDR2 ANQGSEA. The CDR3 covers 13 residues. The CDR3 reads CSVESPLQETQYF. The DNA of the CDR3 is TGCAGCGTTGAATCTCCCCTTCAAGAGACCCAGTACTTC. Variable domain in full (rest from reference TRBV29-1 and TRBJ2-5): SAVISQKPSRDICQRGTSLTIQCQVDSQVTMMFWYRQQPGQSLTLIATANQGSEATYESGFVIDKFPISRPNLTFSTLTVSNMSPEDSSIYLCSVESPLQETQYFGPGTRLLVL.

The chain couples TRBV10-3 to TRBJ2-1, with a weak D call TRBD1 (5 bases). There are 14 residues in the CDR3. V shed 7 bases and J shed 6 bases, with 16 bases lying between them. Germline loops: CDR1 ENHRY, CDR2 SYGVKD. CDR3 DNA: TGTGCCATCATCAGGTCGTCGACAGTCAATGAGCAGTTCTTC. Protein product: CAIIRSSTVNEQFF.

The chain links TRBV7-3 to TRBJ1-2, with 7 bases lining up with TRBD1. V lost 6 bases and J lost 7; bases outside the gene matches: 11. The CDR3 is 14 residues long. Germline CDR1 reads SGHTA; CDR2 reads FQGTGA. For the CDR3, the DNA is TGTGCCAGCAGTCAGTACGCTACAGGGGCTGGCTACACCTTC. Its protein product is CASSQYATGAGYTF. The whole variable domain, remainder taken from reference TRBV7-3 and TRBJ1-2, is GAGVSQTPSNKVTEKGKYVELRCDPISGHTALYWYRQSLGQGPEFLIYFQGTGAADDSGLPNDRFFAVRPEGSVSTLKIQRTERGDSAVYLCASSQYATGAGYTFGSGTRLTVV.

This sequence joins TRBV24-1 and TRBJ2-1; 7 bases are a match to TRBD1. Unmatched junction bases numbered 8, after V lost 5 bases and J lost 2 bases. This CDR3 comprises 16 residues. Germline V gene data show CDR1 as KGHDR and CDR2 as SFDVKD. This chain's CDR3 is CATSGARTGAYNEQFF. The DNA for the CDR3 is TGTGCCACCAGTGGGGCCCGGACAGGCGCCTACAATGAGCAGTTCTTC.